The 21 T cell receptor beta chains below were found in one sample sequenced in a study of regulatory T cells in long-lasting Graves disease (dated by TCRdb to the early 2020s). The library was made by multiplex PCR. Sequenced on an Illumina HiSeq 4000. CDR3 regions were amplified by Arm-PCR with iRepertoire HTBI primers to construct TCR beta libraries. Using fastp at Q25 and MiXCR, TCRdb reprocessed the public reads and kept productive beta chains. Duplicate CDR3 protein sequences are folded into a single record with the most common DNA and genes. This sample gives about 530,000 distinct CDR3 sequences in total; approximately 16% of them show up just once. The top ten clonotypes cover 20% to 25% of the sample. This specimen's time point label, interpreted: newly diagnosed GD, antithyroid drugs for less than 3 months. For both TCR sequencing and RNA sequencing, RNA was extracted from PBMCs using TRIzol.

These data were likewise used in another study, on T cells in Graves' hyperthyroidism and ophthalmopathy.

This material consisted of peripheral blood mononuclear cells (PBMCs), taken at new diagnosis, from a patient treated with antithyroid drugs. These receptors were taken from a woman aged 35-65 years with Graves disease. Donor details come from another sample of the same person, matched by shared clones.

This clonotype was detected many times. CDR3 sequence reads: CASGHGTVQETQYF. The DNA of the CDR3 is TGCGCCAGCGGGCACGGGACTGTTCAAGAGACCCAGTACTTC. The rearrangement links TRBV5-1 to TRBJ2-5; D possibly corresponds to TRBD2 (6 bases). With 7 bases removed from V and 2 bases from J, the gap between germline ends came to 15 bases. The germline CDR1 and CDR2 sequences are SGHRS and YFSETQ. The CDR3 length is 14 residues.

The V call is TRBV7-9, the J call TRBJ2-7; D is unclear. There are 11 residues in the CDR3. From germline, CDR1 is SEHNR and CDR2 FQNEAQ (reference sequence). Trimming pared 5 bases from V and 6 bases from J, leaving 8 bases between. CDR3 residues: CASSIGREQYF. The CDR3 DNA is TGTGCCAGCAGCATAGGACGCGAGCAGTACTTC.

This clonotype occurred many times. CDR3 nucleotides: TGTGCCAGCAGTCCCTTTATGGGACAGGGGGCATCAGATACGCAGTATTTT. Encoded protein: CASSPFMGQGASDTQYF. This chain uses TRBV28 with TRBJ2-3, with 12 positions matching TRBD1. CDR3 length equals 17 residues. Germline CDR1 and CDR2: MDHEN and SYDVKM. V was clipped by 5 bases and J by 4 bases; unmatched bases: 10.

This chain's CDR3 is CSVQGAKAFF. CDR3 DNA sequence: TGCAGCGTGCAGGGGGCCAAAGCTTTCTTT. The J gene is TRBJ1-1, the V gene TRBV29-1; 8 positions match TRBD1. This CDR3 is built from 10 residues. Germline loops: CDR1 SQVTM, CDR2 ANQGSEA. V dropped 6 bases and J dropped 9; count of bases not matched to a gene: 3.

This clonotype appeared a few times. The chain recombines TRBV4-2 with TRBJ2-7; tentatively, D is TRBD1 (5 bases). This CDR3 is built from 15 residues. Germline V gene sequence: CDR1 LGHNA, CDR2 YNFKEQ. Trimming took off 4 bases at V and 3 bases at J, with 16 bases between the two ends. The chain's CDR3 is CASSPETSRDYEQYF. In nucleotides, the CDR3 is TGTGCCAGCAGCCCGGAGACATCCAGGGACTACGAGCAGTACTTC.

This clonotype was detected ten times or more. The gene calls are TRBV2 and TRBJ2-1; D gene uncertain. The CDR3 consists of 12 residues. In germline, CDR1 is SNHLY, CDR2 FYNNEI. The germline V and J ends were trimmed by 10 bases and 7 bases, with 14 bases remaining between them. CDR3 region: CATPRGVNEQFF. The CDR3 DNA reads TGTGCCACCCCTCGAGGTGTGAATGAGCAGTTCTTC.

CDR3 amino acids: CASSLRLAGDGEQFF. The CDR3 DNA is TGCGCCAGCAGCTTGAGGCTAGCGGGGGATGGTGAGCAGTTCTTC. V is TRBV5-1 and J is TRBJ2-1; 10 bases map to TRBD2. This CDR3 is built from 15 residues. Germline CDR1 is SGHRS and CDR2 is YFSETQ. With V trimmed by 1 base and J by 9 bases, 7 bases remained unmatched.

Worth noting for this clonotype: A much larger clone differs from this one at a single base, so this may be a read error. The rearrangement joins TRBV12-3 or TRBV12-4 to TRBJ1-6; D not resolved. The CDR3 runs to 12 residues. CDR3 coding DNA: TGTGCCAGCAGGGGTGGTCCCACACCCCCCCACTTT. Translated, it gives CASRGGPTPPHF.

The chain has TRBV7-9 and TRBJ1-1, with D unresolved. Germline V gene data show CDR1 as SEHNR and CDR2 as FQNEAQ (reference sequence). This CDR3 is 15 amino acids long. V was clipped by 1 base and J by 4 bases, with 13 bases between them. CDR3 sequence reads: CASSLDGSEGTEAFF. The CDR3 bases are TGTGCCAGCAGCTTAGATGGCTCGGAAGGCACTGAAGCTTTCTTT.

This clonotype was recorded at least ten times. This rearrangement joins TRBV5-1 to TRBJ2-3; D unresolved. V was cut by 5 bases and J by 6 bases, with 16 bases left in between. This CDR3 has 14 amino acids. Germline loops: CDR1 SGHRS, CDR2 YFSETQ. CDR3 DNA: TGCGCCAGCAGGGGAAGGCTCTTGGACGATACGCAGTATTTT. Translation: CASRGRLLDDTQYF.

At least ten counts were recorded for this clonotype. The genes are TRBV2 and TRBJ1-1; unclear D gene. The CDR3 has 13 amino acids. Trimming removed 8 bases from V and 6 bases from J, with 16 bases in between. CDR1 SNHLY and CDR2 FYNNEI come from the germline V gene. The CDR3, as DNA: TGTGCCAGCGTCTACCCCCCTAGCTCTGAAGCTTTCTTT. Translation: CASVYPPSSEAFF.

The rearrangement links TRBV19 to TRBJ2-2; 11 nucleotides line up with TRBD2. CDR1 is LNHDA and CDR2 is SQIVND in the germline V gene (reference sequence). J gave up 7 bases and V 6 bases, and 7 bases lay outside the gene matches. This CDR3 is 15 amino acids long. The CDR3 sequence: CASSTSSGGYGELFF. In nucleotides, the CDR3 is TGTGCCAGTAGCACATCTAGCGGGGGGTACGGGGAGCTGTTTTTT. Using reference TRBV19 and TRBJ2-2 for the parts outside the CDR3, the full variable domain is DGGITQSPKYLFRKEGQNVTLSCEQNLNHDAMYWYRQDPGQGLRLIYYSQIVNDFQKGDIAEGYSVSREKKESFPLTVTSAQKNPTAFYLCASSTSSGGYGELFFGEGSRLTVL.

Remarks on this clonotype: One junction end does not reproduce the germline sequence, and a read error may be involved. V and J are TRBV6-1 and TRBJ1-5; a possible D gene is TRBD1 (5 bases). This CDR3 is 17 amino acids long. CDR1 is MNHNS and CDR2 is SASEGT in the germline V gene. CDR3 sequence: CATRIFRDSNSNQLQHF. CDR3 nucleotides: TGTGCCACCAGGATATTCCGGGACTCCAATAGCAATCAGCTCCAGCATTTT.

This clonotype was seen at least ten times. The rearrangement uses TRBV7-3 and TRBJ2-3, with 7 bases matching TRBD1. The CDR3 spans 13 residues. CDR1 and CDR2 from the germline V gene are SGHTA and FQGTGA. V trimming: 4 bases; J trimming: 5 bases; junction bases outside the gene matches: 3. The CDR3 spells CASSSQGEDTQYF. The CDR3, as DNA: TGTGCCAGCAGCTCTCAGGGGGAAGATACGCAGTATTTT.

This clonotype was counted many times. The rearrangement joins TRBV12-3 or TRBV12-4 to TRBJ1-4; TRBD1 might be the D (5 bases). Trimming took off 5 bases at V and 8 bases at J, with 18 bases between the two ends. The CDR3 is made up of 15 amino acids. The chain's CDR3 is CASSPQSGREEKLFF. CDR3 sequence (DNA): TGTGCCAGCAGTCCCCAGTCAGGGAGGGAAGAAAAACTGTTTTTT.

This clonotype showed up just a few times. The chain has TRBV5-4 and TRBJ2-5; D is undetermined. Trimming pared 0 bases from V and 3 bases from J, leaving 12 bases between. The CDR3 totals 15 residues. Germline V gene sequence: CDR1 SGHNT, CDR2 YYREEE (reference sequence). CDR3 sequence reads: CASSLEDGRKETQYF. The CDR3 coding sequence is TGTGCCAGCAGCTTGGAGGACGGGCGCAAAGAGACCCAGTACTTC.

This clonotype has a handful of counts. CDR3 in amino acids: CASSLDIGMVIQYF. Written as DNA, the CDR3 is TGTGCCAGCAGCTTAGACATTGGCATGGTCATTCAGTACTTC. The genes are TRBV7-9 and TRBJ2-4; no definite D call. CDR1 SEHNR and CDR2 FQNEAQ come from the germline V gene (reference sequence). Deletions cut 1 base from V and 9 bases from J, with 13 bases between. The CDR3 has 14 residues.

In this sample, this clonotype turned up a few times. The chain employs TRBV5-1 and TRBJ2-2, with 12 bases identical to TRBD2. V was pared by 3 bases and J by 0 bases, with 3 bases of the junction left unmatched. CDR3 size: 17 residues. The germline V gene encodes CDR1 SGHRS and CDR2 YFSETQ. The chain's CDR3 is CASSSTSGGPNTGELFF. The CDR3 bases are TGCGCCAGCAGCTCGACTAGCGGGGGCCCGAACACCGGGGAGCTGTTTTTT.

This clonotype was counted ten times or more. The chain is built from TRBV3-1 and TRBJ1-1; weak D call: TRBD1 (6 bases). Germline loops: CDR1 LGHDT, CDR2 YNNKEL (reference sequence). This CDR3 contains 18 residues. V was clipped by 0 bases and J by 3 bases, with 20 bases between them. The CDR3 nucleotides are TGTGCCAGCAGCCAAGAACTAGGGGGAGGCAGGCTCCACACTGAAGCTTTCTTT. This translates into CASSQELGGGRLHTEAFF.

V gene TRBV5-1 combines with J gene TRBJ2-7; the D gene is possibly TRBD1 (6 bases). V was trimmed by 9 bases and J by 5 bases, leaving 18 bases between them. From germline, CDR1 is SGHRS and CDR2 YFSETQ. This CDR3 is built from 13 residues. As DNA, the CDR3 is TGCGCCACCCACCCGGGACATGGGGACGAGCAGTACTTC. This translates into CATHPGHGDEQYF. The full variable domain, in which reference TRBV5-1 and TRBJ2-7 provide the parts outside the CDR3, is KAGVTQTPRYLIKTRGQQVTLSCSPISGHRSVSWYQQTPGQGLQFLFEYFSETQRNKGNFPGRFSGRQFSNSRSEMNVSTLELGDSALYLCATHPGHGDEQYFGPGTRLTVT.

At least ten counts were recorded for this clonotype. The genes are TRBV13 and TRBJ1-1; possibly TRBD1 for D (5 bases). The ends were cut back, 5 bases at V and 3 bases at J, with 13 bases in the middle. Germline V lookup: CDR1 PRHDT, CDR2 FYEKMQ (reference sequence). The CDR3 is 14 amino acids. In DNA form, the CDR3 reads TGTGCCAGCAGCCGTCGACAGAGGGACACTGAAGCTTTCTTT. Protein product: CASSRRQRDTEAFF. Full variable domain (outside the CDR3, taken from reference TRBV13 and TRBJ1-1): AAGVIQSPRHLIKEKRETATLKCYPIPRHDTVYWYQQGPGQDPQFLISFYEKMQSDKGSIPDRFSAQQFSDYHSELNMSSLELGDSALYFCASSRRQRDTEAFFGQGTRLTVV.